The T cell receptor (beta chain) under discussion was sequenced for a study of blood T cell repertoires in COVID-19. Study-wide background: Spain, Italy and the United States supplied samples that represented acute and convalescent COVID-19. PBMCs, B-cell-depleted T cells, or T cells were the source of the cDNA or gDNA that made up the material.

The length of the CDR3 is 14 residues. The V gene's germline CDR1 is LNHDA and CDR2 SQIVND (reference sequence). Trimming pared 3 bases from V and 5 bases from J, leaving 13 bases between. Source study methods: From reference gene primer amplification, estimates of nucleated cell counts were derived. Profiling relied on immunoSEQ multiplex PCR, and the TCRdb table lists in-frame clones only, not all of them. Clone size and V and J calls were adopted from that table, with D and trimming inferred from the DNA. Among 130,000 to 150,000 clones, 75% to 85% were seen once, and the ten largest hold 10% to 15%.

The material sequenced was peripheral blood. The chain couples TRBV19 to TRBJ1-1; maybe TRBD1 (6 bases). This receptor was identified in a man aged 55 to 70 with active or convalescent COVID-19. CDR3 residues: CASSMYQGWTEAFF. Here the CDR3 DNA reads TGTGCCAGTAGTATGTATCAGGGGTGGACTGAAGCTTTCTTT.